A single sample is the source of the 28 T cell receptor beta chains below, sequenced in a study of blood T cell repertoires in COVID-19 (dated by TCRdb to about 2020). The protocol used for the library was the immunoSEQ multiplex PCR assay. Imported from immuneACCESS, the table was reduced by TCRdb to in-frame sequences with V and J called. These copies leave out some clones; in studies compared against another copy, an unresolved V gene accounts for under half, and the cause of the remainder is not known. This sample lists fewer than 90,000 clones; approximately 75% were detected once. The top ten clonotypes cover about 4% of the sample. Sequencing input: peripheral blood. Receptor source: a woman in her forties or fifties with acute or convalescent COVID-19.

The V and J genes are TRBV28 and TRBJ2-1; D gene unclear. The CDR3 extends over 17 amino acids. Germline CDR1 MDHEN, CDR2 SYDVKM. V was trimmed by 4 bases and J by 9 bases, leaving 25 bases between them. DNA for the CDR3: TGTGCCAGCAGTTCCATGCGTAGCCCCCTCCGGTTAAGTGAGCAGTTCTTC. This codes for CASSSMRSPLRLSEQFF.

V is TRBV6-5 and J is TRBJ1-2; possibly TRBD1 for D (6 bases). The CDR3 runs 14 residues. The V end lost 5 bases, the J end lost 2 bases, and 12 bases lay between the germline ends. From germline, CDR1 is MNHEY and CDR2 SVGAGI. This CDR3 reads CASSKGQVNYGYTF. The DNA of the CDR3 is TGTGCCAGCAGTAAGGGACAAGTCAACTATGGCTACACCTTC.

V and J are TRBV19 and TRBJ1-2; D possibly corresponds to TRBD1 (6 bases). CDR3 size: 12 residues. Trimming removed 5 bases at V and 5 bases at J, with 9 bases between. In germline, CDR1 is LNHDA, CDR2 SQIVND (reference sequence). The CDR3 sequence: CASSPQGYGYTF. The CDR3 DNA is TGTGCCAGTAGTCCACAGGGATATGGCTACACCTTC.

The chain joins TRBV19 to TRBJ1-2; possibly TRBD1 for D (6 bases). Per germline, CDR1 LNHDA and CDR2 SQIVND (reference sequence). Trimming cost V 5 bases and J 0 bases, with 13 bases left between them. The length of the CDR3 is 15 residues. CDR3 residues: CASSPSGGTNYGYTF. CDR3 coding DNA: TGTGCCAGTAGTCCGAGTGGGGGCACTAACTATGGCTACACCTTC.

The rearrangement joins TRBV7-2 to TRBJ2-7; D might be TRBD2 (6 bases). The V gene's germline CDR1 is SGHTA and CDR2 FQGNSA. V lost 2 bases and J lost 3, with 14 bases in between. CDR3 length: 15 amino acids. The CDR3 loop is CASSLSSGFNYEQYF. The CDR3 nucleotides are TGTGCCAGCAGCTTATCCAGCGGGTTTAACTACGAGCAGTACTTC.

The chain uses TRBV29-1 and TRBJ2-2, with D perhaps TRBD2 (5 bases). CDR3 length equals 13 residues. Germline CDR1 is SQVTM and CDR2 is ANQGSEA. Trimming left V 4 bases short and J 1 base short, with 7 bases between. The CDR3 is CSVVGGNTGELFF. CDR3 DNA sequence: TGCAGCGTTGTCGGAGGGAACACCGGGGAGCTGTTTTTT.

This clone was seen only a few times. This chain uses TRBV18 with TRBJ1-1; D possibly corresponds to TRBD1 (5 bases). Between the trimmed V and J ends, which lost 3 bases and 3 bases, there was a span of 14 bases. There are 15 residues in the CDR3. Per the germline V gene, CDR1 is KGHSH and CDR2 is LQKENI. For the CDR3, the DNA is TGTGCCAGCTCACCCGAGACGGGACTTTACACTGAAGCTTTCTTT. Translating gives CASSPETGLYTEAFF.

The CDR3 reads CTSSQDLRKRWGVDSPLHF. CDR3 in DNA: TGCACCAGCAGCCAAGATCTCCGGAAACGTTGGGGGGTCGATTCACCCCTCCACTTT. The rearrangement uses TRBV1 and TRBJ1-6. TRBV1 is shown as a pseudogene. The CDR3 loop spans 19 amino acids.

V gene TRBV11-3 combines with J gene TRBJ2-2; 9 nucleotides agree with TRBD1. Per germline, CDR1 SGHNT and CDR2 YENEEA. Trimming removed 5 bases from V and 7 bases from J; junction bases left unmatched: 14. The CDR3 is made up of 17 amino acids. CDR3: CASSPRPGQGTVGELFF. The CDR3 region has the DNA TGTGCCAGCAGCCCCCGTCCGGGACAGGGAACGGTCGGGGAGCTGTTTTTT.

The chain employs TRBV7-2 and TRBJ1-5, with a tentative D call TRBD1 (5 bases). CDR3 length: 17 residues. Germline V gene sequence: CDR1 SGHTA, CDR2 FQGNSA. Trimming cost V 5 bases and J 3 bases, with 20 bases left between them. CDR3 loop: CASSLRQGRDSNQPQHF. Written as DNA, the CDR3 is TGTGCCAGCAGCCTAAGGCAGGGTAGGGACTCCAATCAGCCCCAGCATTTT.

The V gene is TRBV5-1, the J gene TRBJ1-1; TRBD1 is a possible D gene (5 bases). The CDR3 extends over 15 amino acids. V was shortened by 1 base and J by 4 bases, with 14 bases between the two germline ends. Germline CDR1 SGHRS, CDR2 YFSETQ. Written as DNA, the CDR3 is TGCGCCAGCAGCTTGAAGGTGGGGGGTGCCACTGAAGCTTTCTTT. Translating it yields CASSLKVGGATEAFF.

J is TRBJ1-2 and V is TRBV5-4, with 12 bases fitting TRBD1. V dropped 5 bases and J dropped 7; count of bases not matched to a gene: 12. Per germline, CDR1 SGHNT and CDR2 YYREEE (reference sequence). The CDR3 length is 16 residues. CDR3 in amino acids: CASRLGTGGVWGGYTF. CDR3 DNA: TGTGCCAGCAGGCTGGGGACAGGGGGCGTCTGGGGTGGCTACACCTTC.

The V call is TRBV11-2, the J call TRBJ1-1, with 7 nucleotides matching TRBD1. Germline assignment: CDR1 SGHAT and CDR2 FQNNGV. This CDR3 spans 12 amino acids. V lost 5 bases to trimming and J lost 12 bases; unmatched junction nucleotides: 9. The DNA of the CDR3 is TGTGCCAGCAGCCCGACAGGGAAAAAGTCTTTCTTT. Amino acids: CASSPTGKKSFF.

The table lists this clone with a few counts. J is TRBJ1-2 and V is TRBV27, with TRBD1 matching over 8 bases. Germline V CDR1 and CDR2: MNHEY, SMNVEV (reference sequence). V gave up 6 bases and J gave up 10 bases; unmatched junction bases: 7. The CDR3 runs 12 residues. CDR3 nucleotides: TGTGCCAGCAGATTCGGGACAGGCGACTACACCTTC. It encodes CASRFGTGDYTF.

V usage is TRBV2 and J usage is TRBJ1-2, with 8 positions matching TRBD1. CDR1 and CDR2 from the germline V gene are SNHLY and FYNNEI. The V gene end was trimmed by 6 bases and the J gene end by 4 bases; junction bases not matched to a gene: 16. CDR3 size: 17 residues. The CDR3 loop is CASRSGAGGASVYGYTF. The CDR3 DNA sequence: TGTGCCAGCAGGTCTGGGGCAGGGGGCGCCTCAGTCTATGGCTACACCTTC.

This clone was found a few times. Other DNA sequences in the same sample also yield this CDR3. The CDR3 DNA follows: TGTGCCAGCAGTTCCCCGACGGGGGGAGGCGGGGAGCTGTTTTTT. It encodes CASSSPTGGGGELFF. V usage is TRBV6-5 and J usage is TRBJ2-2; the match to TRBD2 covers 7 bases. J gave up 7 bases and V 4 bases, and 9 bases lay outside the gene matches. This CDR3 has 15 residues. Germline CDR1 and CDR2: MNHEY and SVGAGI.

Only one count was recorded for this clone. The CDR3 is CASSAQAGENNEQFF. CDR3 nucleotide sequence: TGTGCCAGCAGCGCTCAGGCGGGGGAGAACAATGAGCAGTTCTTC. This chain joins TRBV9 and TRBJ2-1; 7 bases fit TRBD2. The CDR3 extends over 15 amino acids. The germline V gene has CDR1 SGDLS and CDR2 YYNGEE. Unmatched junction bases numbered 8, after V lost 3 bases and J lost 5 bases.

This chain connects TRBV2 to TRBJ2-7; D is perhaps TRBD2 (6 bases). Trimming cost V 7 bases and J 0 bases, with 16 bases left between them. The germline gives CDR1 SNHLY, CDR2 FYNNEI. CDR3 length equals 15 residues. The DNA for the CDR3 is TGTGCCAGCAAGAGCGGTGGGGGGAGCTCCTACGAGCAGTACTTC. Its translation: CASKSGGGSSYEQYF.

V usage is TRBV7-2 and J usage is TRBJ2-2, with 9 positions matching TRBD1. The CDR3 spans 16 residues. CDR1 and CDR2 from the germline V gene are SGHTA and FQGNSA. J gave up 6 bases and V 4 bases, and 9 bases lay outside the gene matches. The CDR3 nucleotides are TGTGCCAGCAGCTGGACCCGGGACAGGGTTGCCGGGGAGCTGTTTTTT. This encodes CASSWTRDRVAGELFF.

In this sample, this clone turned up a few times. V gene TRBV7-3 combines with J gene TRBJ2-3; D possibly corresponds to TRBD1 (6 bases). Germline V gene sequence: CDR1 SGHTA, CDR2 FQGTGA. This CDR3 comprises 15 residues. The germline V and J ends were trimmed by 3 bases and 0 bases, with 10 bases remaining between them. The CDR3 here is CASSFKGQSTDTQYF. The CDR3 nucleotides read TGTGCCAGCAGCTTTAAGGGACAAAGCACAGATACGCAGTATTTT. Filled out from reference TRBV7-3 and TRBJ2-3, the complete variable domain reads GAGVSQTPSNKVTEKGKYVELRCDPISGHTALYWYRQSLGQGPEFLIYFQGTGAADDSGLPNDRFFAVRPEGSVSTLKIQRTERGDSAVYLCASSFKGQSTDTQYFGPGTRLTVL.

This clone was seen repeatedly, ten times or more. This chain uses TRBV3-1 (or the pseudogene TRBV3-2) with TRBJ2-7; 7 bases agree with TRBD2. CDR1 is LGHDT, CDR2 YNNKEL, per germline (reference sequence). After removal of 4 bases from V and 0 bases from J, the junction contained 6 bases not matched to a gene. The CDR3 extends over 15 amino acids. In nucleotides, the CDR3 is TGTGCCAGCAGCCCTCGATGGGGGGGCTCCTACGAGCAGTACTTC. Encoded protein: CASSPRWGGSYEQYF.

J is TRBJ2-3 and V is TRBV27, with 7 nucleotides matching TRBD1. The CDR3 is made up of 15 amino acids. CDR1 is MNHEY and CDR2 is SMNVEV in the germline V gene (reference sequence). V lost 5 bases and J lost 1; bases outside the gene matches: 6. The CDR3 sequence is CASSPRTGRTDTQYF. The CDR3 DNA reads as TGTGCCAGCAGTCCTCGGACAGGACGCACAGATACGCAGTATTTT.

The chain recombines TRBV27 with TRBJ1-1; D perhaps matches TRBD1 (6 bases). V was cut by 6 bases and J by 5 bases, with 19 bases left in between. CDR3 size: 15 residues. The germline gives CDR1 MNHEY, CDR2 SMNVEV (reference sequence). CDR3 sequence: CASSRRPGQVTEAFF. The CDR3 coding sequence is TGTGCCAGCAGCCGGCGCCCGGGACAAGTTACTGAAGCTTTCTTT.

This clone occurred a few times. The rearrangement uses TRBV27 and TRBJ2-1; TRBD2 aligns across 9 bases. The length of the CDR3 is 15 residues. After removal of 6 bases from V and 6 bases from J, the junction contained 9 bases not matched to a gene. Germline CDR1 and CDR2: MNHEY and SMNVEV (reference sequence). The CDR3 loop reads CASSLRGGHGNEQFF. DNA for the CDR3: TGTGCCAGCAGCTTGCGGGGGGGCCACGGCAATGAGCAGTTCTTC.

This clone was counted once. The chain carries TRBV19 and TRBJ2-6; D remains unclear. V dropped 5 bases and J dropped 4 bases, with 18 bases sitting between them. CDR3 length: 17 residues. Germline V lookup: CDR1 LNHDA, CDR2 SQIVND (reference sequence). Here the CDR3 reads CASSYSARGLGANVLTF. The CDR3 nucleotides are TGTGCCAGTAGTTACTCGGCCCGCGGCCTGGGGGCCAACGTCCTGACTTTC.

J is TRBJ1-6 and V is TRBV28; D remains unclear. CDR3 length: 14 residues. V was cut by 5 bases and J by 14 bases, with 19 bases left in between. CDR1 is MDHEN, CDR2 SYDVKM, per germline. CDR3 protein: CASSPGNRRPTLHF. The CDR3 DNA is TGTGCCAGCAGTCCGGGGAACCGCCGACCGACCCTCCACTTT.

The V and J genes are TRBV7-9 and TRBJ1-2; 8 positions agree with TRBD1. Germline V lookup: CDR1 SEHNR, CDR2 FQNEAQ (reference sequence). This CDR3 spans 16 amino acids. Unmatched junction bases numbered 10, after V lost 1 base and J lost 6 bases. CDR3 residues: CASSLVPDRAGDGYTF. CDR3 coding DNA: TGTGCCAGCAGCTTAGTTCCGGACAGGGCGGGAGATGGCTACACCTTC.

This clone has just a few counts. The chain links TRBV9 to TRBJ1-2, with a possible D match to TRBD1 (5 bases). Germline CDR1 and CDR2: SGDLS and YYNGEE. Trimming pared 3 bases from V and 4 bases from J, leaving 10 bases between. The CDR3 runs 13 residues. The CDR3 sequence: CASSAGTIYGYTF. The CDR3 DNA sequence: TGTGCCAGCAGCGCTGGGACTATCTATGGCTACACCTTC. Full variable domain (remainder filled in from reference TRBV9 and TRBJ1-2): DSGVTQTPKHLITATGQRVTLRCSPRSGDLSVYWYQQSLDQGLQFLIQYYNGEERAKGNILERFSAQQFPDLHSELNLSSLELGDSALYFCASSAGTIYGYTFGSGTRLTVV.